Below, one T cell receptor beta chain is given with its context. The antigen is undetermined. This record comes from a study of cytotoxic CD8 clonotypes in ibrutinib-treated CLL. Study information: IGHV unmutated 17 to 18; relapsed/refractory some ten; treatment-naive about 15. Study results and caveats: Patients showed higher baseline clonality than age-matched healthy donors, and it tracked circulating CD8+ T-cell counts. Public clonotypes were seen rarely and were contracted or stable on treatment.

The assay was immunoSEQ multiplex PCR, and TCRdb's table has in-frame clones only and misses some. The table shows roughly 56,000 clones, with less than 75% occurring only once. The CDR3 extends over 16 amino acids. CDR1 and CDR2 from the germline V gene are SGHVS and FQNEAQ. V lost 0 bases to trimming and J lost 4 bases; unmatched junction nucleotides: 3. This clonotype was obtained from a human donor with chronic lymphocytic leukemia. This chain links TRBV7-8 with TRBJ2-5; TRBD2 aligns across 12 bases. Sequencing was performed on PBMCs, taken after 12 months of ibrutinib treatment. The CDR3 DNA reads as TGTGCCAGCAGCTTAGCGCGACTAGCGGGAGTAGAGACCCAGTACTTC. Protein product: CASSLARLAGVETQYF.